This T cell receptor beta chain was captured by sequencing in a study of T-cell reconstitution after alpha-beta-depleted transplantation in children (dated by TCRdb to the mid-2010s). Turning to the overall study: The study quantitatively tracked T-cell immune reconstitution after TCRalphabeta/CD19-depleted allogeneic hematopoietic cell transplantation in children using TCR repertoire profiling.

The CDR3 measures 15 amino acids from cysteine to phenylalanine. Kept here is only the CDR3 DNA, which spans 45 bases and is read in frame from base 1. Per the germline V gene (reference sequence), SEHNR is the CDR1 and FQNEAQ is the CDR2. Deletion took 5 bases off V and 3 bases off J, with a span of 16 bases between the germline ends. The method behind the library was PCR. For sequencing, an Illumina HiSeq 2500 was employed. Molecular barcoding was employed in the preparation of TCR libraries, with unique molecular identifiers being used to normalize TCRbeta repertoire quantification. TCRdb redid the processing of the public reads, applying fastp at Q25 and MiXCR, and retained in-frame beta chains. Entries are consolidated by CDR3 protein sequence, retaining the most common genes and DNA. This sample is represented by about 540,000 distinct CDR3 sequences; around 19% of them were singletons. The top ten hold about 3.1% of the sample.

As for this clonotype: Its antigen remains undetermined. Base qualities are not provided; no much larger clone lies one nucleotide away.

The TCR sequence derives from a human donor who donated a stem cell graft to a child with acute lymphoblastic leukemia. The V and J genes are TRBV7-9 and TRBJ1-2; a weak D assignment points to TRBD1 (5 bases agree). Sequences were derived from PBMCs from the stem cell graft donor, sampled from the stem cell graft. The sequenced DNA is TGTGCCAGCAGCCTCGGGACTCCGTCCCACTATGGCTACACCTTC. Its coded protein is CASSLGTPSHYGYTF.